A selection of T cell receptor beta chains follows, all from one sample in a study of blood T cell repertoires in COVID-19. TCRdb's copy holds only in-frame clones and misses some; the assay was immunoSEQ multiplex PCR. The sample records about 70,000 clones, 81% being singletons. The source material was peripheral blood. These receptors all stem from a man older than 75 with acute or convalescent COVID-19. The CDR3 runs from the conserved cysteine through the conserved F or W. The D gene is left open where the match is weak. Clone sizes are given selectively: once, few, many, or a class where the clone is expanded.

>12|NA|TRBV7-2|TRBJ2-7|NA
TGTGCCAGCAGCCAACAGCACTACGAGCAGTACTTC
CASSQQHYEQYF
>14|TRBD2|TRBV6-5|TRBJ2-1|few
TGTGCCAGCAGGACTAGCGGGGGGTTCGATGAGCAGTTCTTC
CASRTSGGFDEQFF
>14|TRBD1|TRBV7-2|TRBJ1-5|NA
TGTGCCAGCAGCTTCCAAGGGGGCGGACAGCCCCAGCATTTT
CASSFQGGGQPQHF
>15|NA|TRBV10-3|TRBJ1-1|NA
TGTGCCATCAGTGAGTCGGACATACGGAACACTGAAGCTTTCTTT
CAISESDIRNTEAFF
>14|NA|TRBV10-3|TRBJ1-2|NA
TGTGCCATCAGCCTACAGGGCTCTAACTATGGCTACACCTTC
CAISLQGSNYGYTF
>14|TRBD1|TRBV5-4|TRBJ1-6|NA
TGTGCCAGCAGCTTTGACAGGGGGAATTCACCCCTCCACTTT
CASSFDRGNSPLHF
>15|TRBD2|TRBV9|TRBJ2-2|NA
TGTGCCAGCAGCTCCGCCCTAGCGGAGACCGGGGAGCTGTTTTTT
CASSSALAETGELFF
>15|NA|TRBV6-5|TRBJ1-5|NA
TGTGCCAGCAGGATAGTTGGTGGGGCCGATCAGCCCCAGCATTTT
CASRIVGGADQPQHF
>15|NA|TRBV15|TRBJ2-7|once
TGTGCCACCAGCAGATACGGCGACCCTAGGTACGAGCAGTACTTC
CATSRYGDPRYEQYF
>13|NA|TRBV2|TRBJ2-7|NA
TGTGCCAGCAGTGTAGAGGGAAGCGGCGAGCAGTACTTC
CASSVEGSGEQYF
>16|TRBD1|TRBV3-1/TRBV3-2|TRBJ1-2|few
TGTGCCAGCAGCCACTCACGGACAGGGGGAAAATATGGCTACACCTTC
CASSHSRTGGKYGYTF
>15|TRBD2|TRBV9|TRBJ2-3|NA
TGTGCCAGCAGCGTAGGGGGACTACCCACAGATACGCAGTATTTT
CASSVGGLPTDTQYF
>12|TRBD2|TRBV29-1|TRBJ2-7|NA
TGCAGCTGCGGGGGGCAGGGCTACGAGCAGTACTTC
CSCGGQGYEQYF
>15|TRBD1|TRBV9|TRBJ1-2|once
TGTGCCAGCAGCGGACCACGACAGGGTGGCTATGGCTACACCTTC
CASSGPRQGGYGYTF
>16|TRBD1|TRBV18|TRBJ2-7|NA
TGTGCCAGCTCATTTGGGACAGGGAACAAGGTTAACGAGCAGTACTTC
CASSFGTGNKVNEQYF
>14|TRBD1|TRBV7-2|TRBJ2-5|NA
TGTGCCAGCAGCCGGGACAGGGGGCCAGAGACCCAGTACTTC
CASSRDRGPETQYF
>16|NA|TRBV19|TRBJ1-4|few
TGTGCCAGCCTCAAGACCGGGCAGGCCGAGGGTGAAAAACTGTTTTTT
CASLKTGQAEGEKLFF
>14|TRBD2|TRBV15|TRBJ2-7|few
TGTGCCACCAGCAGAGGGGGGACTACCTACGAGCAGTACTTC
CATSRGGTTYEQYF
>18|NA|TRBV13|TRBJ2-2|once
TGTGCCAGCAGCTCCTCAATTTCTACAGGGAAGAACACCGGGGAGCTGTTTTTT
CASSSSISTGKNTGELFF
>15|TRBD2|TRBV7-9|TRBJ2-3|once
TGTGCCAGCAGGCAGACTAGCGGGGGCACAGATACGCAGTATTTT
CASRQTSGGTDTQYF
>13|TRBD2|TRBV27|TRBJ2-1|NA
TGTGCCAGCAGTCTAGCGGTGTACAATGAGCAGTTCTTC
CASSLAVYNEQFF
>15|TRBD1|TRBV5-1|TRBJ1-2|NA
TGCGCCAGCAGCTTGGCGCAGGGGGCACCGTATGGCTACACCTTC
CASSLAQGAPYGYTF
>14|TRBD1|TRBV5-4|TRBJ2-7|NA
TGTGCCAGCAGCTTGGACAGGGGGCGCCGGGAGCAGTACTTC
CASSLDRGRREQYF
>14|TRBD2|TRBV29-1|TRBJ2-1|NA
TGCAGCGTTACCCCCGGGGGGTCCTACAATGAGCAGTTCTTC
CSVTPGGSYNEQFF
>11|NA|TRBV28|TRBJ2-7|NA
TGTGCCAGCAGCGATAGCTACGAGCAGTACTTC
CASSDSYEQYF
>18|TRBD1|TRBV5-6|TRBJ1-1|NA
TGTGCCAGCAGCGGAAAGGGACAGGGAGTAGCCATGAACACTGAAGCTTTCTTT
CASSGKGQGVAMNTEAFF
>13|TRBD2|TRBV6-6|TRBJ2-7|NA
TGTGCCAGCAGTCTAGCGGGAGACTACGAGCAGTACTTC
CASSLAGDYEQYF
>16|TRBD1|TRBV7-9|TRBJ1-6|NA
TGTGCCAGCAGCTTACCCCTGGGACAGGTGGAATCACCCCTCCACTTT
CASSLPLGQVESPLHF